This note documents a single T cell receptor (beta chain) sequence. The antigen remains unidentified. This entry comes from a study of cytomegalovirus exposure and HLA in healthy donors. The PCR was carried out with 60 Vbeta primers and 13 Jbeta primers. Assay: immunoSEQ multiplex PCR; the TCRdb copy retains only in-frame clones and omits some. Found here are roughly 160,000 clones, approximately 84% of them singletons; the top ten hold under 0.4%. The ends were cut back, 3 bases at V and 3 bases at J, with 9 bases in the middle. The germline V gene encodes CDR1 MGHRA and CDR2 YSYEKL. CDR3 length: 14 amino acids. Findings of the study overall: Later analysis identified 16,000 or so TCR beta sequences associated with HLA alleles, using a false discovery rate threshold of 0.05. In a later analysis, HLA-associated beta chains showed higher expansion and lower generation probabilities than comparable chains.

V is TRBV4-1 and J is TRBJ2-1, with D possibly TRBD1 on 5 matching bases. The receptor's source is a boy aged 2 to 9 in good health and CMV-seronegative. Sequenced input: PBMCs. Here the CDR3 DNA reads TGCGCCAGCAGCCACCCCACAGGCTACAATGAGCAGTTCTTC. Translating it yields CASSHPTGYNEQFF.